A selection of T cell receptor beta chains follows, all from one sample in a study of blood T cells in healthy people across ages. TCRdb called the 5' RACE reads again in MiXCR, with one record for every CDR3 protein. Counted here are 890,000 or so distinct CDR3 sequences, 62% occurring once; the ten biggest clones make up roughly 25%. Sequences were obtained from blood. The receptors shown here come from a man in his thirties or forties in good health. Each CDR3 is given with its conserved first and last residue. Each record gives: J gene, V gene, CDR3 protein.

>TRBJ2-7|TRBV29-1
CSVEEGTKDYEQYF
>TRBJ2-4|TRBV5-4
CASSRDRGKNIQYF
>TRBJ2-5|TRBV3-1
CASSGRGGTQYF
>TRBJ1-5|TRBV21-1
CASSPRTLRGNQPQHF
>TRBJ2-5|TRBV7-2
CASSPSGVSGLETQYF
>TRBJ1-5|TRBV20-1
CSARTTRSLNQPQHF
>TRBJ1-2|TRBV4-3
CASSQLTGLGGYTF
>TRBJ2-7|TRBV6-2/TRBV6-3
CASSYSLGTGASYEQYF
>TRBJ2-7|TRBV28
CASSLKTGTASSYEQYF
>TRBJ2-5|TRBV7-7
CASSTLQGDRETQYF
>TRBJ2-1|TRBV6-5
CASRTNNEQFF
>TRBJ2-6|TRBV3-1
CASSHPEQGDSGANVLTF
>TRBJ2-2|TRBV12-3/TRBV12-4
CASIGGANTGELFF
>.|TRBV30
CAWNSPPTGRAYEQYF
>TRBJ1-2|TRBV7-2
CASSFEGGWSSANYGYTF
>TRBJ2-7|TRBV9
CASSGATTYEQYF
>TRBJ1-1|TRBV27
CASRFSTEAFF
>TRBJ1-6|TRBV28
CASSNPSHYNSPLHF
>TRBJ2-1|TRBV12-3/TRBV12-4
CASSLLTPIAVSSYNEQFF
>TRBJ1-5|TRBV29-1
CSVAQGGNQPQHF
>TRBJ2-1|TRBV25-1
CASSSYEQFF
>TRBJ1-2|TRBV5-5
CASSITGESSYGYTF
>TRBJ1-2|TRBV7-8
CASSLGVGDRGYGYTF
>.|TRBV29-1
CSVEGTGDSSYNEQYF
>TRBJ2-6|TRBV4-3
CASSQNLQGEYTGANVLTF
>TRBJ1-5|TRBV4-2
CASSQEDGQGREPQHF